The following is a T cell receptor beta chain sequence with its context. Its matching antigen is unknown. Using RNA transcripts as the source, TCR beta CDR3 regions were amplified. In the first-round RT-PCR of the TCR CDR3, the HTBI primer set was used. TCRdb processed the multiplex PCR reads anew with MiXCR; each CDR3 protein has one entry. The profile shows 300,000 to 450,000 distinct CDR3 sequences, roughly 14% of them singletons. This record comes from a study of T cells in Graves' hyperthyroidism and ophthalmopathy. For the study at large: Prior to any treatment, at the point of initial diagnosis, peripheral blood was collected. Study-wide points: Most thyroid clonotypes expanded above 0.001 were also detected in blood.

The germline V gene encodes CDR1 LGHNA and CDR2 YSLEER. This CDR3 contains 14 residues. Between the trimmed V and J ends, which lost 0 bases and 4 bases, there was a span of 4 bases. The chain uses TRBV4-3 and TRBJ2-6; no clear D gene. The source of this sequence is a woman between 18 and 29 years old with Graves' hyperthyroidism that later progressed to Graves' ophthalmopathy. The sequenced sample was blood. CDR3 DNA sequence: TGCGCCAGCAGCCAAGACATGGGGGCCAACGTCCTGACTTTC. It is translated as CASSQDMGANVLTF.